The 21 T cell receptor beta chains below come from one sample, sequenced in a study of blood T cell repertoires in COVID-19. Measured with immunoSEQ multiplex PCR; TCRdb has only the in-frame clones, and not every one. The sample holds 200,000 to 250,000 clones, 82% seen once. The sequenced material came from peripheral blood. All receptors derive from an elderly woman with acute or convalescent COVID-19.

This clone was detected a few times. CDR3 residues: CASSYSPAGQGNEQFF. Here the CDR3 DNA reads TGTGCCAGCAGTTACTCCCCAGCGGGGCAGGGCAATGAGCAGTTCTTC. The chain is built from TRBV6-5 and TRBJ2-1, with 7 bases identical to TRBD2. This CDR3 contains 16 residues. Germline V gene data show CDR1 as MNHEY and CDR2 as SVGAGI. After removal of 0 bases from V and 6 bases from J, the junction contained 8 bases not matched to a gene.

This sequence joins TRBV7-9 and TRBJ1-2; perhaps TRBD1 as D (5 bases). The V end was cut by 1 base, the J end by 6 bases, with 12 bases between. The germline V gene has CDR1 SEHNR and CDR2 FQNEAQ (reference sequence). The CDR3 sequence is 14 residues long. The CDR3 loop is CASSLEFRANGYTF. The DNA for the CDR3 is TGTGCCAGCAGCTTAGAGTTCAGGGCCAATGGCTACACCTTC.

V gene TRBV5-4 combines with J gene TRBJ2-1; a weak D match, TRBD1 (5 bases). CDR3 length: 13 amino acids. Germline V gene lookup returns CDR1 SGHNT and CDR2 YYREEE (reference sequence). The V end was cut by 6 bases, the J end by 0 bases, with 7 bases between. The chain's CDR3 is CASKTVSYNEQFF. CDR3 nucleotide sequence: TGTGCCAGCAAGACAGTCTCCTACAATGAGCAGTTCTTC.

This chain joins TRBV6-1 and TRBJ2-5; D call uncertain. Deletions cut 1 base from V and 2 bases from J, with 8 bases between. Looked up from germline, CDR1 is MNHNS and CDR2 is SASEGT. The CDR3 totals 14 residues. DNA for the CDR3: TGTGCCAGCAGTGAAGTGGCAGTTCAAGAGACCCAGTACTTC. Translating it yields CASSEVAVQETQYF.

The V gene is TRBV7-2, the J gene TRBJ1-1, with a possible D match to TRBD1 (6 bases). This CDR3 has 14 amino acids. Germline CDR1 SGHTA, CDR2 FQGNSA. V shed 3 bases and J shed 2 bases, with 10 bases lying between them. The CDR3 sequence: CASSFGQINTEAFF. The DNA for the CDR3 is TGTGCCAGCAGCTTTGGACAGATTAACACTGAAGCTTTCTTT.

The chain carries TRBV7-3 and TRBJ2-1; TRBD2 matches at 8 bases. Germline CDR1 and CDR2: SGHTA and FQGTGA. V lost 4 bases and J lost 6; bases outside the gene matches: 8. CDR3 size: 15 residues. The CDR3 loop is CASSSGLSGTNEQFF. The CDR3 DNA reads TGTGCCAGCAGCTCAGGTCTTAGCGGGACCAATGAGCAGTTCTTC.

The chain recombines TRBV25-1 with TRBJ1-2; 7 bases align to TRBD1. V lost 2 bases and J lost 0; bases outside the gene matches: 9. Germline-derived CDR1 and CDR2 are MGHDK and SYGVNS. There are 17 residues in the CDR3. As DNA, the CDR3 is TGTGCCAGCAGTGAAGCGTTCGGGACAGACCCTAACTATGGCTACACCTTC. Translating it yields CASSEAFGTDPNYGYTF.

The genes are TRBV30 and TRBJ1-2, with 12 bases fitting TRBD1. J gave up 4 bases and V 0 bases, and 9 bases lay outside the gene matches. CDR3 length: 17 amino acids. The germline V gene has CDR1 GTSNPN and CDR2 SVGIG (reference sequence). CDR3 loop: CAWSVRAGTGGSYGYTF. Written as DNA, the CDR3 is TGTGCCTGGAGTGTACGAGCCGGGACAGGGGGCTCCTATGGCTACACCTTC.

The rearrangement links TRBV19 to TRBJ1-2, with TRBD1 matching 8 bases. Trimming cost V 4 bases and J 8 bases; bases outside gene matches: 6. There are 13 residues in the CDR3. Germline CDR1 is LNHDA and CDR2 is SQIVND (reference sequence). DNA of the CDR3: TGTGCCAGTAGTACAGGACAGGGAAGGGGCTACACCTTC. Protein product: CASSTGQGRGYTF.

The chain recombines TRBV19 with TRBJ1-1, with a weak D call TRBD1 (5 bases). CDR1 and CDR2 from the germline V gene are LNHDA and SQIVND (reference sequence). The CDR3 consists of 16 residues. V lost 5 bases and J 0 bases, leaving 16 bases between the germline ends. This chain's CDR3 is CASSPDTILMNTEAFF. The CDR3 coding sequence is TGTGCCAGTAGTCCGGACACAATACTTATGAACACTGAAGCTTTCTTT.

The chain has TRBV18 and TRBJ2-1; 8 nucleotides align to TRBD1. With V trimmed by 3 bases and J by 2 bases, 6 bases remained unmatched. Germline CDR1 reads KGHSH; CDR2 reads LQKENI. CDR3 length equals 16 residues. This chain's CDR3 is CASSPTGTGTYNEQFF. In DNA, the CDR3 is TGTGCCAGCTCACCTACCGGGACAGGAACCTACAATGAGCAGTTCTTC. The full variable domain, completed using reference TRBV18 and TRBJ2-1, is NAGVMQNPRHLVRRRGQEARLRCSPMKGHSHVYWYRQLPEEGLKFMVYLQKENIIDESGMPKERFSAEFPKEGPSILRIQQVVRGDSAAYFCASSPTGTGTYNEQFFGPGTRLTVL.

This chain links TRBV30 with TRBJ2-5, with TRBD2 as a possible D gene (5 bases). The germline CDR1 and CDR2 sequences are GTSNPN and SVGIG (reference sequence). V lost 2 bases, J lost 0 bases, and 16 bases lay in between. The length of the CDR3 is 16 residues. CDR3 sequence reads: CAWSPGFLRDQETQYF. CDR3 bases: TGTGCCTGGAGTCCTGGCTTCTTGAGGGACCAAGAGACCCAGTACTTC.

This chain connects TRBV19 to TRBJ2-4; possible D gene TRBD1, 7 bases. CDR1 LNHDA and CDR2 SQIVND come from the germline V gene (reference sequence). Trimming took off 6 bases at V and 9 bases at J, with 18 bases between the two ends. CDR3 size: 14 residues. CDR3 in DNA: TGTGCCAGTAGGCCGCGACAGGGAGCGGGCATTCAGTACTTC. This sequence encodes CASRPRQGAGIQYF.

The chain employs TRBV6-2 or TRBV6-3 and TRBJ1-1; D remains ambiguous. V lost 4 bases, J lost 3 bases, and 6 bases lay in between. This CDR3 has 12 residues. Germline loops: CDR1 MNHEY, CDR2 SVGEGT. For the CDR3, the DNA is TGTGCCAGCAGTTTACAGTACACTGAAGCTTTCTTT. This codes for CASSLQYTEAFF.

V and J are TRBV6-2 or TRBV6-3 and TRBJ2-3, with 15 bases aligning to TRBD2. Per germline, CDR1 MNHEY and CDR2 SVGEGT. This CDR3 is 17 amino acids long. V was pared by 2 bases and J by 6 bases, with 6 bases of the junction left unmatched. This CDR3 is CASSYGGLAGGGDTQYF. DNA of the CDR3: TGTGCCAGCAGTTACGGGGGACTAGCGGGAGGAGGGGATACGCAGTATTTT.

Here the CDR3 DNA reads TGTGCCAGCAGTTACTCGAGGCTAGCGGGAGGGTTGGGTGTTGAGCAGTTCTTC. It codes for CASSYSRLAGGLGVEQFF. V is TRBV6-2 or TRBV6-3 and J is TRBJ2-1; 12 bases fit TRBD2. The V gene's germline CDR1 is MNHEY and CDR2 SVGEGT. This CDR3 region has 18 residues. The trim removed 0 bases at V and 9 bases at J, leaving 12 bases unmatched.

The CDR3 bases are TGTGCCAGCAGTGAAATTCGGGCTAGCGAATCCTACGAGCAGTACTTC. As protein: CASSEIRASESYEQYF. The gene calls are TRBV6-4 and TRBJ2-7; D is possibly TRBD2 (6 bases). Trimming took 3 bases from V and 1 from J, leaving 16 bases between them. The CDR3 is 16 residues long. Germline CDR1 MRHNA, CDR2 SNTAGT.

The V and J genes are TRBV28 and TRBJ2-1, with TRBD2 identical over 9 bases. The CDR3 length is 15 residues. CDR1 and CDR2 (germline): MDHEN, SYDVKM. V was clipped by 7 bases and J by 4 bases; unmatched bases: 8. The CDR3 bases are TGTGCCAGCACCGTGGCGGGGGGGCTTTACAATGAGCAGTTCTTC. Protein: CASTVAGGLYNEQFF.

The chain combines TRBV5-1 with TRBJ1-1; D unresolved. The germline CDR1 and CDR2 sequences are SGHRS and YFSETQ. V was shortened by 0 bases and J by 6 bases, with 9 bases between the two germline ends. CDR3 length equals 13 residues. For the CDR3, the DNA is TGCGCCAGCAGCTTGGATAGACAACCTGAAGCTTTCTTT. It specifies CASSLDRQPEAFF.

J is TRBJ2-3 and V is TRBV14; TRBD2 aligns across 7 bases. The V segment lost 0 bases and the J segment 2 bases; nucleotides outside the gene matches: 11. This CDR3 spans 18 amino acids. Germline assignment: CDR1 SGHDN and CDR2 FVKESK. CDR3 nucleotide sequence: TGTGCCAGCAGCCAAGATCGGCGTAGCGGGTCATTCACAGATACGCAGTATTTT. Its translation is CASSQDRRSGSFTDTQYF. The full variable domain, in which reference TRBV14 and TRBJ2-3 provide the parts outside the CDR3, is EAGVTQFPSHSVIEKGQTVTLRCDPISGHDNLYWYRRVMGKEIKFLLHFVKESKQDESGMPNNRFLAERTGGTYSTLKVQPAELEDSGVYFCASSQDRRSGSFTDTQYFGPGTRLTVL.

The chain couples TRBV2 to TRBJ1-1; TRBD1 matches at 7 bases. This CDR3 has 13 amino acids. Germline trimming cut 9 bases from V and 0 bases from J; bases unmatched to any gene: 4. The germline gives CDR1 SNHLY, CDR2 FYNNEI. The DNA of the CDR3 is TGTGCCAGTTCCGGGACAGTGAACACTGAAGCTTTCTTT. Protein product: CASSGTVNTEAFF.